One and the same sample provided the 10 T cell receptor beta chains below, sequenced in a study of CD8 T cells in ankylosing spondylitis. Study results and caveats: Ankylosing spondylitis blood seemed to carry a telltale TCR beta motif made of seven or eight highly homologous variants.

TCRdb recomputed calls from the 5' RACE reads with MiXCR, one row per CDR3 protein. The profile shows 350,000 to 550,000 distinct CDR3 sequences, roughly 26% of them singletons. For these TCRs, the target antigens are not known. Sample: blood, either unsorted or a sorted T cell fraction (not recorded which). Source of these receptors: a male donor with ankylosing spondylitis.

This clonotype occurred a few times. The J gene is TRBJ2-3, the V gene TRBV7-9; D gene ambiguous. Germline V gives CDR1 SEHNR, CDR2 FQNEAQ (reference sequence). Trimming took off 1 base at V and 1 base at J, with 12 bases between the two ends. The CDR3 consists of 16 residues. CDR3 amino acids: CASSLGLPVGTDTQYF. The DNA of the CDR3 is TGTGCCAGCAGCTTAGGCCTACCCGTCGGCACAGATACGCAGTATTTT.

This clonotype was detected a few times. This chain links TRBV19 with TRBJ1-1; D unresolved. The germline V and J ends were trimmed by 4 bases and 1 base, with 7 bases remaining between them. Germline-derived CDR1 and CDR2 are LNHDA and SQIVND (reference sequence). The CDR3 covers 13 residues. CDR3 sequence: CASSRQPNTEAFF. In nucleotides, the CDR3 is TGTGCCAGTAGTAGACAACCGAACACTGAAGCTTTCTTT.

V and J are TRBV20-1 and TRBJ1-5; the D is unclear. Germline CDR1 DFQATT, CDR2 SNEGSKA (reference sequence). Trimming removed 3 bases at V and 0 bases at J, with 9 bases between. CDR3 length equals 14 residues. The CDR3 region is CSASVGNSNQPQHF. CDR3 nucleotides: TGCAGTGCTAGTGTGGGGAATAGCAATCAGCCCCAGCATTTT.

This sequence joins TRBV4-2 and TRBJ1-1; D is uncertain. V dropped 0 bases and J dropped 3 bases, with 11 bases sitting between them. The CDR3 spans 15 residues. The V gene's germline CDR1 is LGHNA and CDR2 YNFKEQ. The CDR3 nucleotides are TGTGCCAGCAGCCAAGACCTCCTGGGCGACACTGAAGCTTTCTTT. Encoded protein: CASSQDLLGDTEAFF.

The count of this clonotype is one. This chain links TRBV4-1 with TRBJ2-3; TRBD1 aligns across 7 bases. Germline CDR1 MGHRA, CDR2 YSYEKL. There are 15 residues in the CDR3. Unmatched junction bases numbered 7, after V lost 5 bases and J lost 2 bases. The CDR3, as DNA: TGCGCCAGCAGCTTACCAGGGGGATTCACAGATACGCAGTATTTT. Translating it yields CASSLPGGFTDTQYF.

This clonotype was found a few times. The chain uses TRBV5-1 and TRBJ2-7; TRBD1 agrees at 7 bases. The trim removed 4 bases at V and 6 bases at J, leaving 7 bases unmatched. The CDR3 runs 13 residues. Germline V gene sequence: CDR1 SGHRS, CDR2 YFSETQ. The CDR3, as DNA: TGCGCCAGCAGCCTCGGGACAGCAAGCGAGCAGTACGTC. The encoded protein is CASSLGTASEQYV.

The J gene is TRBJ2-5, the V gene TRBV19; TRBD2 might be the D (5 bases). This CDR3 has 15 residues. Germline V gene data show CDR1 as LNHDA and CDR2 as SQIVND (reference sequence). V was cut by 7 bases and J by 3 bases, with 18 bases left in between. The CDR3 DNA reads TGTGCCAGTACCCGCATCGGGGAGCCCGAAGAGACCCAGTACTTC. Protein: CASTRIGEPEETQYF.

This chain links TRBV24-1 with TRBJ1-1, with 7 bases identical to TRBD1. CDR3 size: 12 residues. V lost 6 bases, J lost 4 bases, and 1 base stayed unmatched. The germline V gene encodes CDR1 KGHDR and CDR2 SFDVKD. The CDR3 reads CATSKGATEAFF. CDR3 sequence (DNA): TGTGCCACCAGTAAGGGGGCCACTGAAGCTTTCTTT.

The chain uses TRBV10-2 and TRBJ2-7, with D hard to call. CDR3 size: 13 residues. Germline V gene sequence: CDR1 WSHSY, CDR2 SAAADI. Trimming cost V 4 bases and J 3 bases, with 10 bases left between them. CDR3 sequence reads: CASSVTRGYEQYV. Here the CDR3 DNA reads TGCGCCAGCAGTGTGACCCGCGGCTACGAGCAGTACGTC.

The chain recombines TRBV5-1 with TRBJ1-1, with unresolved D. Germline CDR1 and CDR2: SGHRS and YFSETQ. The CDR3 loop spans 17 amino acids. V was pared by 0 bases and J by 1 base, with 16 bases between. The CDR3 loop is CASSLVSPGQRNTEAFF. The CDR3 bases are TGCGCCAGCAGCTTGGTATCCCCAGGCCAGAGGAACACTGAAGCTTTCTTT.